Shown below are 19 T cell receptor beta chains from a single sample sequenced in a study of T cells after yellow fever vaccination (dated by TCRdb to between 2018 and 2021). The library was built by means of 5' RACE. The listed sequencing device is Illumina HiSeq 2500. The raw public data were reprocessed by TCRdb itself: fastp quality trimming at Q25, MiXCR clonotype calling, in-frame beta chains only. CDR3 protein sequences are deduplicated, and each keeps its most common genes and DNA. The sample profile shows roughly 300,000 distinct CDR3 sequences; 8.1% of them were found once. Together, the top ten hold 17% of the sample. The sample's treatment or condition label, decoded: live attenuated yellow fever vaccine strain. Sequenced material: PBMCs, taken roughly 46 days after the first yellow fever vaccination. These TCRs come from a young man who received the YFV17D yellow fever vaccine.

This clonotype turned up a few times. The chain has TRBV7-3 and TRBJ2-3, with D unresolved. The germline V gene encodes CDR1 SGHTA and CDR2 FQGTGA. Trimming took 1 base from V and 2 from J, leaving 13 bases between them. This CDR3 contains 16 residues. The CDR3 here is CASSLMELHTTDTQYF. The CDR3 DNA reads TGTGCCAGCAGCTTAATGGAGCTGCATACCACAGATACGCAGTATTTT.

This rearrangement joins TRBV5-6 to TRBJ2-7; D may be TRBD1 (5 bases). The CDR3 loop spans 15 amino acids. V lost 1 base and J lost 7, with 18 bases in between. Germline V gene lookup returns CDR1 SGHDT and CDR2 YYEEEE. The CDR3 reads CASSLMGPQNKEQYF. CDR3 DNA sequence: TGTGCCAGCAGCTTGATGGGGCCCCAGAATAAGGAGCAGTACTTC.

In its sample, this clonotype was seen a few times. The chain carries TRBV5-4 and TRBJ1-6; D remains ambiguous. Germline V gene data show CDR1 as SGHNT and CDR2 as YYREEE (reference sequence). CDR3 length equals 16 residues. V lost 5 bases, J lost 8 bases, and 20 bases lay in between. CDR3 nucleotide sequence: TGTGCCAGCAGTCCAGACGGCAGCGCCCGGGATTCACCCCTCCACTTT. This sequence encodes CASSPDGSARDSPLHF.

This chain joins TRBV19 and TRBJ1-1, with TRBD1 matching 7 bases. The CDR3 spans 14 residues. Germline loops: CDR1 LNHDA, CDR2 SQIVND (reference sequence). The ends lost 3 bases at V and 4 bases at J; junction bases unmatched: 5. The CDR3 reads CASSISQGGTEAFF. The CDR3 bases are TGTGCCAGTAGTATCTCTCAGGGGGGCACTGAAGCTTTCTTT.

The rearrangement links TRBV29-1 to TRBJ1-1; D is undetermined. Trimming stripped 4 bases from V and 1 base from J, with 13 bases between. This CDR3 spans 14 amino acids. CDR1 and CDR2 from the germline V gene are SQVTM and ANQGSEA. CDR3 region: CSVVIPMTNTEAFF. CDR3 coding DNA: TGCAGCGTTGTTATCCCCATGACGAACACTGAAGCTTTCTTT.

Only a few counts were recorded for this clonotype. V gene TRBV7-2 combines with J gene TRBJ2-3; TRBD1 might be the D (5 bases). Germline V lookup: CDR1 SGHTA, CDR2 FQGNSA. V shed 5 bases and J shed 6 bases, with 18 bases lying between them. This CDR3 spans 15 amino acids. CDR3 loop: CASSLSGLKGDTQYF. The DNA for the CDR3 is TGTGCCAGCAGCCTTTCGGGTCTGAAGGGGGATACGCAGTATTTT.

This sequence joins TRBV12-3 or TRBV12-4 and TRBJ2-3, with 10 bases fitting TRBD2. The junction had 7 bases not matched to a gene; V was cut back by 7 bases and J by 0 bases. This CDR3 is 16 amino acids long. CDR3 in DNA: TGTGCCAGCACAACTAGCGGGGCTGTTAGCACAGATACGCAGTATTTT. It is translated as CASTTSGAVSTDTQYF.

The chain couples TRBV6-5 to TRBJ2-7; 12 bases are shared with TRBD1. This CDR3 is 16 amino acids long. In germline, CDR1 is MNHEY, CDR2 SVGAGI. Trimming at V came to 2 bases and at J to 4 bases, leaving 6 bases not matched to a gene. CDR3 sequence reads: CASSYAWDRGRYEQYF. The CDR3 DNA reads as TGTGCCAGCAGTTACGCCTGGGACAGGGGGCGGTACGAGCAGTACTTC.

The V call is TRBV4-3, the J call TRBJ2-1; 10 bases are shared with TRBD2. CDR1 and CDR2 from the germline V gene are LGHNA and YSLEER. The CDR3 spans 15 residues. Trimming at V came to 1 base and at J to 3 bases, leaving 0 bases not matched to a gene. In DNA, the CDR3 is TGCGCCAGCAGCCAAGGACTAGCGGGCTACAATGAGCAGTTCTTC. Its translation is CASSQGLAGYNEQFF.

This clonotype was counted at least ten times. This chain connects TRBV5-5 to TRBJ2-6; D remains ambiguous. This CDR3 has 15 amino acids. With 4 bases removed from V and 0 bases from J, the gap between germline ends came to 8 bases. Looked up from germline, CDR1 is SGHKS and CDR2 is YYEKEE (reference sequence). CDR3 loop: CASSRDPSGANVLTF. Here the CDR3 DNA reads TGTGCCAGCAGCCGAGATCCCTCTGGGGCCAACGTCCTGACTTTC.

The J gene is TRBJ2-5, the V gene TRBV7-9; D may be TRBD1 (5 bases). V lost 5 bases and J 1 base, leaving 8 bases between the germline ends. The CDR3 sequence is 13 residues long. CDR1 and CDR2 (germline): SEHNR, FQNEAQ (reference sequence). The CDR3 loop reads CASSVQVQETQYF. CDR3 in DNA: TGTGCCAGCAGCGTACAGGTCCAAGAGACCCAGTACTTC. The full variable domain, with the rest looked up from reference TRBV7-9 and TRBJ2-5, is DTGVSQNPRHKITKRGQNVTFRCDPISEHNRLYWYRQTLGQGPEFLTYFQNEAQLEKSRLLSDRFSAERPKGSFSTLEIQRTEQGDSAMYLCASSVQVQETQYFGPGTRLLVL.

V gene TRBV15 combines with J gene TRBJ1-1; D remains unclear. CDR1 LNHNV and CDR2 YYDKDF come from the germline V gene (reference sequence). CDR3 size: 14 residues. The V end lost 0 bases, the J end lost 1 base, and 6 bases lay between the germline ends. Here the CDR3 DNA reads TGTGCCACCAGCAGAGATAGACAGAACACTGAAGCTTTCTTT. It translates to CATSRDRQNTEAFF.

This clonotype was detected only a few times. J is TRBJ1-1 and V is TRBV5-1, with 9 bases lining up with TRBD1. From germline, CDR1 is SGHRS and CDR2 YFSETQ. The CDR3 is 16 amino acids. The V segment lost 1 base and the J segment 6 bases; nucleotides outside the gene matches: 10. The CDR3 here is CASSLSTTGGGPEAFF. In DNA, the CDR3 is TGCGCCAGCAGCTTGTCTACTACAGGGGGCGGCCCTGAAGCTTTCTTT.

This clonotype was counted between two and nine times. The CDR3 loop reads CASSSSRNYEQYV. The CDR3 DNA sequence: TGTGCCAGCAGCTCGTCGAGGAATTACGAGCAGTACGTC. The V and J genes are TRBV7-2 and TRBJ2-7; D gene ambiguous. This CDR3 region has 13 residues. From germline, CDR1 is SGHTA and CDR2 FQGNSA. Deletions cut 4 bases from V and 4 bases from J, with 11 bases between.

J is TRBJ2-4 and V is TRBV11-2; D is undetermined. The CDR3 loop spans 14 amino acids. V lost 5 bases, J lost 0 bases, and 8 bases lay in between. Germline V gives CDR1 SGHAT, CDR2 FQNNGV. The DNA of the CDR3 is TGTGCCAGCAGCCCAATTCTAGCCAAAAACATTCAGTACTTC. It encodes CASSPILAKNIQYF.

In this sample, this clonotype turned up a few times. The chain has TRBV6-2 or TRBV6-3 and TRBJ2-7; 9 nucleotides agree with TRBD2. From germline, CDR1 is MNHEY and CDR2 SVGEGT. Trimming removed 0 bases from V and 3 bases from J; junction bases left unmatched: 9. The CDR3 has 17 residues. CDR3 DNA: TGTGCCAGCAGTTACTCGATATCAGCGGGGGGCCTCTACGAGCAGTACTTC. This encodes CASSYSISAGGLYEQYF.

The chain combines TRBV15 with TRBJ1-5; no definite D call. The V and J ends lost 0 bases and 5 bases respectively, with 14 bases between them. The CDR3 loop spans 16 amino acids. The V gene's germline CDR1 is LNHNV and CDR2 YYDKDF (reference sequence). As DNA, the CDR3 is TGTGCCACCAGCAGAGATCAGAGAAGGATTGATCAGCCCCAGCATTTT. It codes for CATSRDQRRIDQPQHF.

CDR3 residues: CASSLVTEGETQYF. CDR3 nucleotides: TGCGCCAGCAGCTTGGTCACTGAAGGGGAGACCCAGTACTTC. The gene calls are TRBV5-1 and TRBJ2-5; D not resolved. The CDR3 extends over 14 amino acids. Germline CDR1 and CDR2: SGHRS and YFSETQ. V gave up 0 bases and J gave up 5 bases, with 11 bases separating them. Complete variable domain (other parts from reference TRBV5-1 and TRBJ2-5): KAGVTQTPRYLIKTRGQQVTLSCSPISGHRSVSWYQQTPGQGLQFLFEYFSETQRNKGNFPGRFSGRQFSNSRSEMNVSTLELGDSALYLCASSLVTEGETQYFGPGTRLLVL.

This clonotype has a handful of counts. This chain uses TRBV4-2 with TRBJ1-1; no clear D. CDR1 LGHNA and CDR2 YNFKEQ come from the germline V gene. V lost 3 bases, J lost 4 bases, and 12 bases lay in between. CDR3 size: 14 residues. The CDR3 sequence: CASSHEAAPTEAFF. The CDR3 bases are TGTGCCAGCAGCCACGAAGCGGCGCCCACTGAAGCTTTCTTT.